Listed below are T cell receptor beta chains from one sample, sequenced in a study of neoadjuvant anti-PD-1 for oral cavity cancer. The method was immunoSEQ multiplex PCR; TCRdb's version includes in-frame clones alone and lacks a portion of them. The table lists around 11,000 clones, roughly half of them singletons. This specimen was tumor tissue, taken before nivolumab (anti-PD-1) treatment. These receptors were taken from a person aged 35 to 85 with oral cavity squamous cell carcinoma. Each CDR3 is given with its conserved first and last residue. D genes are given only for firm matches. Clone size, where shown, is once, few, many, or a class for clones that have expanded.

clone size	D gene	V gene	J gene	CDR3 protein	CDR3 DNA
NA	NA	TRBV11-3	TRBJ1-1	CASSLPENTEAFF	TGTGCCAGCAGCTTACCTGAAAACACTGAAGCTTTCTTT
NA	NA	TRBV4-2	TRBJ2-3	CASSQRTGLSTDTQYF	TGTGCCAGCAGCCAAAGAACAGGCCTTAGCACAGATACGCAGTATTTT
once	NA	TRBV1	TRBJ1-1	CTSRESTGNTEAFF	TGCACCAGCCGAGAGAGTACGGGGAACACTGAAGCTTTCTTT
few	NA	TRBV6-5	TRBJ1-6	CASSYSEGTNSPLHF	TGTGCCAGCAGTTACAGTGAGGGGACTAATTCACCCCTCCACTTT
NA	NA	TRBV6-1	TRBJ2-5	CASSYQESETQYF	TGTGCCAGCAGTTATCAAGAATCGGAGACCCAGTACTTC
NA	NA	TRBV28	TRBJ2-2	CASKIPTGNTGELFF	TGTGCCAGCAAAATCCCGACAGGGAACACCGGGGAGCTGTTTTTT
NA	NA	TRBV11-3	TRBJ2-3	CASSFQGTSTDTQYF	TGTGCCAGCAGCTTCCAGGGGACTAGCACAGATACGCAGTATTTT
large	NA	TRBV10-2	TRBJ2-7	CASSEQGLEQYF	TGCGCCAGCAGTGAACAGGGTTTAGAGCAGTACTTC
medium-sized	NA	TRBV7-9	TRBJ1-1	CASSYDRDISTEAFF	TGTGCCAGCAGCTATGACCGGGACATCTCCACTGAAGCTTTCTTT
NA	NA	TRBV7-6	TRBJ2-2	CASSFGGYYTGELFF	TGTGCCAGCAGCTTCGGGGGCTACTACACCGGGGAGCTGTTTTTT
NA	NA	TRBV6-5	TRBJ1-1	CASSYGPGNTEAFF	TGTGCCAGCAGTTACGGCCCGGGGAACACTGAAGCTTTCTTT
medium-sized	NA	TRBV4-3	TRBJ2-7	CASSQTTGSSYEQYF	TGCGCCAGCAGCCAAACCACAGGGAGCTCCTACGAGCAGTACTTC
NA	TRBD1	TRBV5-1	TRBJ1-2	CASKPGQGYGYTF	TGCGCCAGCAAACCGGGACAGGGATATGGCTACACCTTC
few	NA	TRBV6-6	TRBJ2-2	CASSPPQALTGELFF	TGTGCCAGCAGTCCCCCCCAGGCCTTAACCGGGGAGCTGTTTTTT
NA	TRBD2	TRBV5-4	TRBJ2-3	CASSLGLAGGTDTQYF	TGTGCCAGCAGCTTGGGGCTAGCGGGGGGCACAGATACGCAGTATTTT
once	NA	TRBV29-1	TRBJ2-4	CSVSTGPNIQYF	TGCAGCGTATCGACAGGTCCAAACATTCAGTACTTC
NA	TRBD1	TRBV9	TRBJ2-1	CASSVEDGLPGTGTYNEQFF	TGTGCCAGCAGCGTCGAGGACGGCCTACCCGGGACAGGGACCTACAATGAGCAGTTCTTC
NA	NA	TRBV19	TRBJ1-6	CASSMYPSGYNSPLHF	TGTGCCAGTAGTATGTACCCCAGCGGATATAATTCACCCCTCCACTTT
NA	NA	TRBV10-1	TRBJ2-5	CASSQQGSETQYF	TGCGCCAGCAGTCAACAGGGAAGTGAGACCCAGTACTTC
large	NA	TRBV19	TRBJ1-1	CASSIEGGRSTEAFF	TGTGCCAGTAGTATAGAGGGGGGCAGGAGCACTGAAGCTTTCTTT
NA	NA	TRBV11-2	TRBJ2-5	CASSLVGGGSRETQYF	TGTGCCAGCAGCTTAGTAGGAGGGGGTTCTCGGGAGACCCAGTACTTC
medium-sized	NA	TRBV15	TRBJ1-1	CATSTVEGGRAFF	TGTGCCACCAGCACCGTGGAGGGAGGGAGAGCTTTCTTT
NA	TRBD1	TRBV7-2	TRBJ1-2	CASSSYRGEGYTF	TGTGCCAGCAGCTCATACAGGGGAGAAGGCTACACCTTC
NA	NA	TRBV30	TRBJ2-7	CAWRDRSYEQYF	TGTGCCTGGAGGGATCGGTCCTACGAGCAGTACTTC
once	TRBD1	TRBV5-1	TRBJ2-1	CASSSGTGAPTEQFF	TGCGCCAGCAGCTCTGGGACAGGGGCCCCCACGGAGCAGTTCTTC
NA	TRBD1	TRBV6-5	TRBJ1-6	CASSYWGDRDNSPLHF	TGTGCCAGCAGTTACTGGGGTGACAGGGATAATTCACCCCTCCACTTT
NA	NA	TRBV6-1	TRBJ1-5	CASSEDRAYQPQHF	TGTGCCAGCAGTGAGGACCGGGCCTATCAGCCCCAGCATTTT
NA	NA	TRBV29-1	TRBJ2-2	CSVDDRMGTGELFF	TGCAGCGTTGATGACAGGATGGGGACCGGGGAGCTGTTTTTT
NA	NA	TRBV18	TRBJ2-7	CASSPRGATYEQYF	TGTGCCAGCTCACCACGAGGGGCGACCTACGAGCAGTACTTC
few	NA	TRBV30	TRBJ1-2	CAWSVGIPEGYTF	TGTGCCTGGAGTGTCGGGATTCCGGAGGGCTACACCTTC
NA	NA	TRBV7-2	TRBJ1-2	CASSLGQSYGYTF	TGTGCCAGCAGCTTAGGACAGAGCTATGGCTACACCTTC
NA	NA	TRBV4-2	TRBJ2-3	CASSRSQGTDTQYF	TGTGCCAGCAGCCGTTCACAGGGAACAGATACGCAGTATTTT
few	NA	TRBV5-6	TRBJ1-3	CASRKQGLPGNTIYF	TGTGCCAGCAGAAAACAGGGACTACCTGGAAACACCATATATTTT
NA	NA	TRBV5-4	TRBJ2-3	CASSPFTGEGSTDTQYF	TGTGCCAGCAGCCCATTTACAGGGGAGGGTAGCACAGATACGCAGTATTTT
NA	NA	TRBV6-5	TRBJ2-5	CATRGTGLETQYF	TGTGCCACCAGGGGTACAGGGCTAGAGACCCAGTACTTC
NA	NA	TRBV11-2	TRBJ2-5	CASRIGETQYF	TGTGCCAGCAGGATAGGGGAGACCCAGTACTTC
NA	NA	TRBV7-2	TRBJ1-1	CASSLLMGIGVGGNTEAFF	TGTGCCAGCAGCTTACTAATGGGCATCGGAGTTGGAGGGAACACTGAAGCTTTCTTT
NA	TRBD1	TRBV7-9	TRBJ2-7	CASSPTGVEQYF	TGTGCCAGCAGCCCGACAGGGGTCGAGCAGTACTTC
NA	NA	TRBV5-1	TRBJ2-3	CASSLGLRSTSTDTQYF	TGCGCCAGCAGCTTGGGCCTTAGGTCAACTAGCACAGATACGCAGTATTTT
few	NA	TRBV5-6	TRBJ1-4	CASSFNQEKLFF	TGTGCCAGCAGCTTCAACCAGGAAAAACTGTTTTTT
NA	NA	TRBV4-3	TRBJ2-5	CASSQVYGKAQYF	TGCGCCAGCAGCCAAGTGTATGGGAAAGCCCAGTACTTC
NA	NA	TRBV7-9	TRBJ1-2	CASSLRRDGPSNYGYTF	TGTGCCAGCAGCCTTAGAAGGGACGGCCCTTCTAACTATGGCTACACCTTC
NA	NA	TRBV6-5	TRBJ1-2	CASSYSGGLGYTF	TGTGCCAGCAGTTACAGCGGGGGTTTGGGCTACACCTTC
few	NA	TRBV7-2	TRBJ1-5	CASSLSGGQPQHF	TGTGCCAGCAGCTTATCGGGGGGTCAGCCCCAGCATTTT
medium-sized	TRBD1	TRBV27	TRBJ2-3	CASTYLGTGNADTQYF	TGTGCCAGCACCTACCTTGGGACAGGGAACGCAGATACGCAGTATTTT
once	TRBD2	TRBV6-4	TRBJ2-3	CASSASGGADTQYF	TGTGCCAGCAGTGCTAGCGGGGGGGCAGATACGCAGTATTTT
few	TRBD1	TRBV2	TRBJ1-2	CASTPDRGNYGYTF	TGTGCCAGCACCCCGGACAGGGGTAATTATGGCTACACCTTC
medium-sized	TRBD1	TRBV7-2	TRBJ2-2	CASSLVGGQGITGELFF	TGTGCCAGCAGCTTAGTCGGTGGACAGGGGATCACCGGGGAGCTGTTTTTT
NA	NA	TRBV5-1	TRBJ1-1	CASSPQKGDTEAFF	TGCGCCAGCAGCCCCCAAAAGGGGGACACTGAAGCTTTCTTT
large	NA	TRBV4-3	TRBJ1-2	CASSQDVGQGNYGYTF	TGCGCCAGCAGCCAAGATGTTGGGCAGGGAAACTATGGCTACACCTTC
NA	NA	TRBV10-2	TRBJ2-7	CASSEGGTPYEQYF	TGCGCCAGCAGTGAGGGCGGGACCCCCTACGAGCAGTACTTC
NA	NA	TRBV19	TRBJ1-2	CASSISGPVGYTF	TGTGCCAGTAGTATTTCGGGTCCGGTTGGCTACACCTTC
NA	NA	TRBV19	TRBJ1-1	CASRKNTRENTEAFF	TGTGCCAGTAGAAAAAACACCAGGGAGAACACTGAAGCTTTCTTT
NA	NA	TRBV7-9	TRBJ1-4	CASSLALGTINEKLFF	TGTGCCAGCAGCTTAGCGCTGGGAACAATTAATGAAAAACTGTTTTTT
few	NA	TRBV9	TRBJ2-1	CASSANEYNEQFF	TGTGCCAGCAGCGCTAACGAGTACAATGAGCAGTTCTTC
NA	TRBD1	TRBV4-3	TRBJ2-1	CASSQEWAGGNEQFF	TGCGCCAGCAGCCAAGAGTGGGCAGGGGGCAATGAGCAGTTCTTC
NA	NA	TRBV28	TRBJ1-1	CASINSLNTEAFF	TGTGCCAGCATTAACAGTCTGAACACTGAAGCTTTCTTT
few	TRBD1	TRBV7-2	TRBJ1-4	CASSVQGGILATNEKLFF	TGTGCCAGCAGCGTTCAAGGGGGCATTTTAGCAACTAATGAAAAACTGTTTTTT
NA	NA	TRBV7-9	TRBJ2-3	CASSFTRGTDTQYF	TGTGCCAGCAGCTTTACGAGAGGGACAGATACGCAGTATTTT
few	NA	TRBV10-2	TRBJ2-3	CASSARLGTDTQYF	TGCGCCAGCAGTGCAAGACTAGGCACAGATACGCAGTATTTT